This passage covers 11 T cell receptor beta chains from one sample sequenced in a study of CD8+ T cells in alopecia areata. Sequencing templates came from extracted RNA that was reverse transcribed into cDNA. TCRdb's copy holds only in-frame clones and misses some; the assay was immunoSEQ multiplex PCR. This sample yields nearly 200,000 clones, of which about three fifths are seen a single time; 5.5% to 6% belongs to the top ten. Treatment indicated: oral pan-JAK inhibitor, 5-10 mg twice daily. Here the sequenced sample was CD4+ T cells sorted from blood, taken at week 24, from a patient treated with tofacitinib. Source of these receptors: a human donor with alopecia areata.

The V call is TRBV20-1, the J call TRBJ2-1; D call uncertain. This CDR3 region has 11 residues. Per the germline V gene, CDR1 is DFQATT and CDR2 is SNEGSKA (reference sequence). Trimming removed 0 bases at V and 7 bases at J, with 4 bases between. CDR3 region: CSARDPNEQFF. The CDR3 DNA reads TGCAGTGCTAGAGACCCAAATGAGCAGTTCTTC.

The rearrangement uses TRBV30 and TRBJ2-3; unclear D gene. CDR1 is GTSNPN, CDR2 SVGIG, per germline (reference sequence). V gave up 2 bases and J gave up 4 bases, with 13 bases separating them. The CDR3 has 14 residues. The CDR3 sequence: CAWSTTPPADTQYF. The CDR3 nucleotides are TGTGCCTGGAGTACAACTCCCCCCGCAGATACGCAGTATTTT.

In this sample, this clone turned up a few times. J is TRBJ2-2 and V is TRBV5-4, with TRBD2 as a possible D gene (6 bases). This CDR3 comprises 14 residues. Germline V gene lookup returns CDR1 SGHNT and CDR2 YYREEE (reference sequence). With 2 bases removed from V and 4 bases from J, the gap between germline ends came to 9 bases. CDR3 in DNA: TGTGCCAGCAGCTTCACTAGCTCCACCGGGGAGCTGTTTTTT. Translated, it gives CASSFTSSTGELFF.

V and J are TRBV30 and TRBJ1-2; D is perhaps TRBD1 (6 bases). In germline, CDR1 is GTSNPN, CDR2 SVGIG (reference sequence). The V and J ends lost 0 bases and 6 bases respectively, with 14 bases between them. This CDR3 has 14 residues. Written as DNA, the CDR3 is TGTGCCTGGAGTGTAATTTCGGGGACAAATGGCTACACCTTC. Protein: CAWSVISGTNGYTF. Drawing the rest from reference TRBV30 and TRBJ1-2, the complete variable domain is SQTIHQWPATLVQPVGSPLSLECTVEGTSNPNLYWYRQAAGRGLQLLFYSVGIGQISSEVPQNLSASRPQDRQFILSSKKLLLSDSGFYLCAWSVISGTNGYTFGSGTRLTVV.

This clone came up a few times. CDR3 DNA sequence: TGTGCCCTCCACGATGATCATAATTCACCCCTCCACTTT. Its translation is CALHDDHNSPLHF. The V gene is TRBV10-3, the J gene TRBJ1-6, with D unclear. V lost 11 bases and J lost 5, with 13 bases in between. CDR3 size: 13 residues. Germline CDR1 ENHRY, CDR2 SYGVKD.

The chain has TRBV5-1 and TRBJ2-2; D not resolved. The CDR3 has 12 residues. The germline V gene has CDR1 SGHRS and CDR2 YFSETQ. Between the trimmed V and J ends, which lost 0 bases and 3 bases, there was a span of 0 bases. CDR3 region: CASSLDTGELFF. Written as DNA, the CDR3 is TGCGCCAGCAGCTTGGACACCGGGGAGCTGTTTTTT.

V and J are TRBV14 and TRBJ2-1, with TRBD2 identical over 9 bases. CDR1 and CDR2 (germline): SGHDN, FVKESK. CDR3 length: 15 amino acids. The V gene end was trimmed by 0 bases and the J gene end by 15 bases; junction bases not matched to a gene: 12. For the CDR3, the DNA is TGTGCCAGCAGCCAAGACGGCCTAGCGGGGCGGGCTTTGTTCTTC. Protein product: CASSQDGLAGRALFF.

This clone was seen a handful of times. This chain joins TRBV27 and TRBJ2-7; tentatively, D is TRBD1 (5 bases). The V and J ends lost 7 bases and 5 bases respectively, with 21 bases between them. Germline V gene sequence: CDR1 MNHEY, CDR2 SMNVEV (reference sequence). The CDR3 totals 15 residues. This CDR3 is CASTPGSRQLNEQYF. The CDR3 nucleotides are TGTGCCAGCACCCCGGGTTCCAGACAGTTGAACGAGCAGTACTTC.

The J gene is TRBJ2-7, the V gene TRBV30, with TRBD2 matching over 13 bases. Germline loops: CDR1 GTSNPN, CDR2 SVGIG (reference sequence). The CDR3 has 19 residues. The V gene end was trimmed by 1 base and the J gene end by 2 bases; junction bases not matched to a gene: 14. The CDR3 here is CAWSGGDSQGLAGAYEQYF. CDR3 DNA sequence: TGTGCCTGGAGTGGGGGGGACAGTCAAGGACTAGCGGGAGCCTACGAGCAGTACTTC. The entire variable domain, with the rest obtained from reference TRBV30 and TRBJ2-7, is as follows: SQTIHQWPATLVQPVGSPLSLECTVEGTSNPNLYWYRQAAGRGLQLLFYSVGIGQISSEVPQNLSASRPQDRQFILSSKKLLLSDSGFYLCAWSGGDSQGLAGAYEQYFGPGTRLTVT.

The J gene is TRBJ1-3, the V gene TRBV14, with no clear D. This CDR3 comprises 12 residues. Germline V gene data show CDR1 as SGHDN and CDR2 as FVKESK. Trimming removed 1 base from V and 6 bases from J, with 4 bases in between. CDR3 coding DNA: TGTGCCAGCAGCCAAGGAAAAAACACCATATATTTT. Translation: CASSQGKNTIYF.

The gene calls are TRBV11-2 and TRBJ2-3, with D hard to call. Trimming shortened V by 5 bases and J by 5 bases, and 11 bases separated the two germline ends. This CDR3 region has 13 residues. Germline loops: CDR1 SGHAT, CDR2 FQNNGV. CDR3 region: CASSLGYRDTQYF. The DNA of the CDR3 is TGTGCCAGCAGCCTAGGCTACAGAGATACGCAGTATTTT.